Following are 31 T cell receptor beta chains from one sample sequenced in a study of T cell repertoires in cytomegalovirus infection. Via MiXCR, TCRdb re-called the reads, giving one row per CDR3 protein. The data hold around 450,000 distinct CDR3 sequences, with roughly 31% observed a single time. The sample taken for sequencing was PBMCs. The receptors were sampled from a human donor in good health (CMV status not recorded). Some clones in this sample may be carry-over from other donors' samples.

Of note for this clonotype: One end of the junction varies from germline; a read error may be responsible. The J gene is TRBJ2-7, the V gene TRBV7-2; 10 bases line up with TRBD2. Germline CDR1 and CDR2: SGHTA and FQGNSA. CDR3 length: 15 residues. CDR3 nucleotides: TGTGACAGCAGCCCAGGACTAGCGGCTAACTACGAGCAGTACTTC. This codes for CDSSPGLAANYEQYF.

V and J are TRBV10-3 and TRBJ1-2, with 7 bases that match TRBD1. V was clipped by 3 bases and J by 4 bases; unmatched bases: 2. This CDR3 comprises 13 residues. Germline-derived CDR1 and CDR2 are ENHRY and SYGVKD. The CDR3 DNA reads as TGTGCCATCAGTGAAGGGACAGCCTATGGCTACACCTTC. Its protein is CAISEGTAYGYTF.

Turning to this clonotype: The junction departs from germline at one end; a sequencing error may be responsible. The chain uses TRBV7-6 and TRBJ1-1, with TRBD1 as a possible D gene (5 bases). Germline V gene data show CDR1 as SGHVS and CDR2 as FNYEAQ. This CDR3 has 15 residues. DNA of the CDR3: TGTGCCATCAGCTTAGCGCAGGGTGTGAACACTGAATCTTTCTTT. Its protein is CAISLAQGVNTESFF.

Concerning this clonotype itself: The junction shows a germline mismatch at one end, possibly a read error. The rearrangement uses TRBV7-2 and TRBJ2-7; D might be TRBD1 (6 bases). This CDR3 is built from 16 residues. In germline, CDR1 is SGHTA, CDR2 FQGNSA. The CDR3 sequence: CASSLLDSLLKCEQSF. As DNA, the CDR3 is TGTGCCAGCAGCTTATTGGACAGCCTCCTTAAGTGCGAGCAGTCCTTC.

The chain employs TRBV7-2 and TRBJ2-2; D is unresolved. The CDR3 consists of 14 residues. Germline CDR1 is SGHTA and CDR2 is FQGNSA. V lost 11 bases, J lost 9 bases, and 22 bases lay in between. CDR3 sequence reads: CALSLEALPWELFF. CDR3 sequence (DNA): TGTGCCCTCAGCTTAGAAGCGCTCCCCTGGGAGCTGTTTTTT.

This clonotype has ten or more counts. V and J are TRBV11-2 and TRBJ2-7; D might be TRBD1 or TRBD2, each matching 5 bases. Trimming took 4 bases from V and 0 from J, leaving 10 bases between them. This CDR3 is built from 14 residues. Germline V gene data show CDR1 as SGHAT and CDR2 as FQNNGV. CDR3 sequence: CASSSTGRSYEQYF. As DNA, the CDR3 is TGTGCCAGCAGCTCCACGGGGCGCTCCTACGAGCAGTACTTC.

This chain links TRBV5-8 with TRBJ2-3, with D unclear. V lost 1 base, J lost 7 bases, and 7 bases lay in between. Germline V CDR1 and CDR2: SGHTS, YDEGEE. The CDR3 has 12 residues. The CDR3, as DNA: TGTGCCAGCAGCTTGCCCAGGCATACGCAGTATTTT. Translation: CASSLPRHTQYF.

This clonotype was seen a few times. This sequence joins TRBV5-1 and TRBJ2-7, with no clear D. CDR3 size: 15 residues. Trimming removed 4 bases from V and 2 bases from J, with 16 bases in between. Looked up from germline, CDR1 is SGHRS and CDR2 is YFSETQ. The CDR3 spells CASSEDMEGTYEQYF. The CDR3 region has the DNA TGCGCCAGCAGCGAGGATATGGAAGGGACCTACGAGCAGTACTTC.

This clonotype was counted many times. The chain has TRBV7-8 and TRBJ1-5; D not certain. V shed 1 base and J shed 3 bases, with 7 bases lying between them. This CDR3 is 14 amino acids long. Germline V gene lookup returns CDR1 SGHVS and CDR2 FQNEAQ. The CDR3 DNA is TGTGCCAGCAGCTTAGTTTCAGTCAATCAGCCCCAGCATTTT. Its protein is CASSLVSVNQPQHF.

The CDR3 DNA follows: TGTGCCAGCAGTTTGAGGGAGACAAGCTATGGCTACACCTTC. This sequence encodes CASSLRETSYGYTF. The V call is TRBV12-3 or TRBV12-4, the J call TRBJ1-2; D not certain. The CDR3 loop spans 14 amino acids. Deletions cut 3 bases from V and 4 bases from J, with 12 bases between.

The V gene is TRBV5-6, the J gene TRBJ2-7; 7 nucleotides align to TRBD1. J gave up 3 bases and V 0 bases, and 6 bases lay outside the gene matches. Germline V CDR1 and CDR2: SGHDT, YYEEEE. The CDR3 covers 15 residues. CDR3 loop: CASSLEGGELYEQYF. The CDR3 bases are TGTGCCAGCAGCTTGGAAGGGGGCGAACTCTACGAGCAGTACTTC.

The chain employs TRBV20-1 and TRBJ2-3; D possibly uses TRBD1 or TRBD2 (5 bases each). The CDR3 is 15 residues long. Per germline, CDR1 DFQATT and CDR2 SNEGSKA (reference sequence). Deletions cut 4 bases from V and 2 bases from J, with 16 bases between. The DNA for the CDR3 is TGCAGTGCTAACGGTGGGCGAGGGGTCACAGATACGCAGTATTTT. Protein sequence: CSANGGRGVTDTQYF.

Comments on this clonotype: The conserved final phenylalanine or tryptophan is absent from the CDR3, which likely points to a read error. This chain uses TRBV6-5 with TRBJ2-1; 12 nucleotides match TRBD2. This CDR3 comprises 17 residues. The trim removed 2 bases at V and 9 bases at J, leaving 11 bases unmatched. CDR1 MNHEY and CDR2 SVGAGI come from the germline V gene. DNA for the CDR3: TGTGCCAGCAGTTACCTTCTCCGGACTAGCGGGGACGGTGAGCAGTTCTTA. This sequence encodes CASSYLLRTSGDGEQFL.

This clonotype was recorded at least ten times. As DNA, the CDR3 is TGTGCCAGCAGCCAGGACATTACGAACACCGGGGAGCTGTTTTTT. It yields the protein CASSQDITNTGELFF. The rearrangement uses TRBV7-3 and TRBJ2-2, with D tentatively TRBD1 (5 bases). This CDR3 has 15 amino acids. Between the trimmed V and J ends, which lost 5 bases and 0 bases, there was a span of 10 bases. Germline CDR1 is SGHTA and CDR2 is FQGTGA.

This clonotype was seen a handful of times. The gene calls are TRBV6-5 and TRBJ1-2; 7 bases map to TRBD1. The germline gives CDR1 MNHEY, CDR2 SVGAGI. Germline trimming cut 2 bases from V and 6 bases from J; bases unmatched to any gene: 9. This CDR3 spans 15 amino acids. CDR3 in amino acids: CASSYPYPTGNGYTF. In DNA, the CDR3 is TGTGCCAGCAGTTACCCCTACCCGACAGGGAATGGCTACACCTTC.

In regard to this clonotype: The germline gene is not matched at one end of the junction; a read error may be the cause. The V and J genes are TRBV6-2 or TRBV6-3 and TRBJ1-1; D uncertain. The length of the CDR3 is 14 residues. Per germline, CDR1 MNHEY and CDR2 SVGEGT. The CDR3: CARSPPALNTEAFF. The CDR3, as DNA: TGTGCCCGCAGCCCCCCCGCACTGAACACTGAAGCTTTCTTT.

This clonotype came up a few times. The chain carries TRBV24-1 and TRBJ1-1, with D possibly being TRBD1 (5 bases). V shed 4 bases and J shed 11 bases, with 13 bases lying between them. Germline V gene data show CDR1 as KGHDR and CDR2 as SFDVKD. The CDR3 consists of 12 residues. In nucleotides, the CDR3 is TGTGCCACCAGTGAGGAGGGACGTACGGCTTTCTTT. This gives the protein CATSEEGRTAFF.

CDR3 DNA: TGTGCCAGCAGGTCCGGGACAGCGAGCTCCTACAATGAGCAGTTCTTC. Translation gives CASRSGTASSYNEQFF. The chain uses TRBV5-8 and TRBJ2-1, with 7 bases that match TRBD1. The junction had 8 bases not matched to a gene; V was cut back by 5 bases and J by 0 bases. Per the germline V gene, CDR1 is SGHTS and CDR2 is YDEGEE. The CDR3 contains 16 residues.

This clonotype was counted at least ten times. The genes are TRBV11-2 and TRBJ1-4; possibly TRBD1 for D (6 bases). Germline lookup yields CDR1 SGHAT and CDR2 FQNNGV. This CDR3 has 17 residues. Between the trimmed V and J ends, which lost 1 base and 7 bases, there was a span of 19 bases. This chain's CDR3 is CASSLVGGTGTTEKLFF. CDR3 nucleotides: TGTGCCAGCAGCTTAGTGGGGGGGACCGGGACAACTGAAAAACTGTTTTTT.

This clonotype has a handful of counts. The chain combines TRBV6-1 with TRBJ2-3, with D perhaps matching TRBD2 (5 bases). V lost 4 bases and J 7 bases, leaving 15 bases between the germline ends. The CDR3 has 14 residues. Germline V gene sequence: CDR1 MNHNS, CDR2 SASEGT. The CDR3 DNA reads TGTGCCAGCAGTGTGAATCCTCTAGCCAATACGCAGTATTTT. Its protein product is CASSVNPLANTQYF.

This clonotype was detected ten times or more. The chain couples TRBV12-3 or TRBV12-4 to TRBJ2-2; 8 positions match TRBD1. This CDR3 has 18 amino acids. J lost 0 bases, V lost 6 bases, and 12 bases had no gene match. This CDR3 reads CASSPGTGTTSNTGELFF. CDR3 bases: TGTGCCAGCAGCCCCGGGACAGGCACAACCTCGAACACCGGGGAGCTGTTTTTT.

The CDR3 sequence is CASSQVDFATNEKLFF. In DNA form, the CDR3 reads TGTGCCAGCAGCCAAGTAGATTTCGCAACTAATGAAAAACTGTTTTTT. The chain recombines TRBV3-1 with TRBJ1-4; D unresolved. V lost 1 base, J lost 0 bases, and 9 bases lay in between. The CDR3 runs 16 residues. Germline CDR1 is LGHDT and CDR2 is YNNKEL (reference sequence).

As for this clonotype: The junction departs from germline at one end; a sequencing error may be responsible. This chain uses TRBV12-3 or TRBV12-4 with TRBJ2-7; D could derive from TRBD1 or TRBD2 (5 bases each). CDR3 length: 13 amino acids. The CDR3 loop is CARSHAGAHEQYF. CDR3 nucleotides: TGTGCCCGCAGTCATGCCGGGGCCCACGAGCAGTACTTC.

The chain carries TRBV20-1 and TRBJ2-1; 8 nucleotides match TRBD2. The V segment lost 5 bases and the J segment 8 bases; nucleotides outside the gene matches: 11. The germline gives CDR1 DFQATT, CDR2 SNEGSKA (reference sequence). CDR3 length: 14 amino acids. Here the CDR3 reads CSAHIGGAWDEQFF. The CDR3 nucleotides read TGCAGTGCTCACATCGGGGGGGCTTGGGATGAGCAGTTCTTC.

This chain joins TRBV20-1 and TRBJ2-7; D might be TRBD1 (6 bases). Germline V gene data show CDR1 as DFQATT and CDR2 as SNEGSKA (reference sequence). V was cut by 6 bases and J by 7 bases, with 22 bases left in between. The CDR3 is 14 amino acids. The CDR3 region is CSAQPWTAEREQYF. Written as DNA, the CDR3 is TGCAGTGCCCAACCTTGGACAGCCGAAAGGGAGCAGTACTTC.

The genes are TRBV7-9 and TRBJ2-3; TRBD1 might be the D (5 bases). This CDR3 is 13 amino acids long. V was pared by 3 bases and J by 8 bases, with 12 bases between. Germline CDR1 reads SEHNR; CDR2 reads FQNEAQ (reference sequence). This chain's CDR3 is CASSLGPDPTQYF. The DNA for the CDR3 is TGTGCCAGCAGCTTGGGGCCGGATCCTACGCAGTATTTT.

This chain joins TRBV12-3 or TRBV12-4 and TRBJ1-2, with D possibly matching TRBD1 (6 bases). The CDR3 is 15 amino acids. With 2 bases removed from V and 0 bases from J, the gap between germline ends came to 10 bases. The CDR3 nucleotides are TGTGCCAGCAGTTTACAGGGGTCAACTAACTATGGCTACACCTTC. Translating it yields CASSLQGSTNYGYTF.

The rearrangement uses TRBV29-1 and TRBJ2-3; 7 bases line up with TRBD2. The length of the CDR3 is 14 residues. The J segment lost 0 bases and the V segment lost 3 bases, leaving 3 bases of the junction unmatched. CDR1 is SQVTM, CDR2 ANQGSEA, per germline. In nucleotides, the CDR3 is TGCAGCGTTGACGGCGGGGGAAGCACAGATACGCAGTATTTT. This translates into CSVDGGGSTDTQYF.

The chain has TRBV3-1 and TRBJ1-6, with a tentative D call TRBD1 (6 bases). Trimming stripped 5 bases from V and 7 bases from J, with 15 bases between. The V gene's germline CDR1 is LGHDT and CDR2 YNNKEL (reference sequence). This CDR3 contains 15 residues. Here the CDR3 reads CASSGGHDKNSPLHF. The CDR3 coding sequence is TGTGCCAGCAGCGGGGGACACGACAAAAATTCACCCCTCCACTTT.

This clonotype was counted between two and nine times. The chain joins TRBV20-1 to TRBJ1-1; possible D gene TRBD1, 5 bases. This CDR3 contains 12 residues. The germline V gene encodes CDR1 DFQATT and CDR2 SNEGSKA (reference sequence). Between the trimmed V and J ends, which lost 7 bases and 0 bases, there was a span of 9 bases. The CDR3 coding sequence is TGCAGTGACAGGTGGATGAACACTGAAGCTTTCTTT. Translation: CSDRWMNTEAFF.

This clonotype turned up a few times. The genes are TRBV4-1 and TRBJ2-3; 13 bases are shared with TRBD2. V gave up 1 base and J gave up 4 bases; unmatched junction bases: 2. Germline CDR1 and CDR2: MGHRA and YSYEKL. This CDR3 comprises 16 residues. The DNA for the CDR3 is TGCGCCAGCAGCCAAGGGGGGACTAGCGGGGCAGATACGCAGTATTTT. It is translated as CASSQGGTSGADTQYF.